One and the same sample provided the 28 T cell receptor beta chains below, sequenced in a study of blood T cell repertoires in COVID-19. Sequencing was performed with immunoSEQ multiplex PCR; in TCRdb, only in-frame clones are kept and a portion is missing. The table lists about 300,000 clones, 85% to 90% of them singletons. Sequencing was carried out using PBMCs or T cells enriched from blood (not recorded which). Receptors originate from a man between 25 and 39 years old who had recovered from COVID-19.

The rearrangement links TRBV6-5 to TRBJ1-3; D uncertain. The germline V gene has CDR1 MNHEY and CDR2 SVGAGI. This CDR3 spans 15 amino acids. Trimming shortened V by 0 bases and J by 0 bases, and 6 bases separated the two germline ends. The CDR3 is CASSYSLGSGNTIYF. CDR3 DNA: TGTGCCAGCAGTTACTCTCTAGGCTCTGGAAACACCATATATTTT.

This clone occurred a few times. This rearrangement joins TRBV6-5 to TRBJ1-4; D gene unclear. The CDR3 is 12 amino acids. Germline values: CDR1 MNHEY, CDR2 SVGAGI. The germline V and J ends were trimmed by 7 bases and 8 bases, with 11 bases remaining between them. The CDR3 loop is CASNGEFEKLFF. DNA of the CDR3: TGTGCCAGCAACGGGGAATTCGAAAAACTGTTTTTT.

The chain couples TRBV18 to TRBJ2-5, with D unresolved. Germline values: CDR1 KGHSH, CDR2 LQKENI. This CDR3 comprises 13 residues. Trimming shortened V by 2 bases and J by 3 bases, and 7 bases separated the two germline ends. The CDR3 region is CASSPGLKETQYF. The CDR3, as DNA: TGTGCCAGCTCACCAGGGCTTAAAGAGACCCAGTACTTC.

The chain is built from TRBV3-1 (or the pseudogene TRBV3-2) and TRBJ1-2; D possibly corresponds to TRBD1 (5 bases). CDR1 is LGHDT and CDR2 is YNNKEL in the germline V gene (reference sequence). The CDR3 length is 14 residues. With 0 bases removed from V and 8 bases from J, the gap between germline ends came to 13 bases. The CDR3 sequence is CASSQDSGGRGYTF. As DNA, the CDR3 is TGTGCCAGCAGCCAAGATTCCGGGGGTCGGGGCTACACCTTC.

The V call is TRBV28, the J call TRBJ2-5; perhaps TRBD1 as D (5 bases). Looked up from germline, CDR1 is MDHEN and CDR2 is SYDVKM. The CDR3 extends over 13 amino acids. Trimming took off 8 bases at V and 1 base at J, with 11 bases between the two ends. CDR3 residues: CASGARAQETQYF. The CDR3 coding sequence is TGTGCCAGCGGGGCCCGGGCCCAAGAGACCCAGTACTTC.

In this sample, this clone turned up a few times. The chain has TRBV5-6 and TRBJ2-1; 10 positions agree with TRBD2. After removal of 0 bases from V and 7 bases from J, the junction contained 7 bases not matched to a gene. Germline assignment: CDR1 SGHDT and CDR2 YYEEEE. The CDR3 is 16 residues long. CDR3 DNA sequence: TGTGCCAGCAGCTTGGCCGGACTAGCGGCAACAAATGAGCAGTTCTTC. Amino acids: CASSLAGLAATNEQFF.

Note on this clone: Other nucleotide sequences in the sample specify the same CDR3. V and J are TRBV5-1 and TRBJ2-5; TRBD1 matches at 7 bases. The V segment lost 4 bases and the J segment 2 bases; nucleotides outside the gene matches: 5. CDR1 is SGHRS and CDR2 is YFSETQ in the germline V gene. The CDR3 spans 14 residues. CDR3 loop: CASSLGTEQETQYF. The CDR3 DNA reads TGCGCCAGCAGCCTAGGGACAGAGCAAGAGACCCAGTACTTC.

CDR3 DNA: TGTGCCAGTAGTATAGTGGGGGCAGCTGGAAACACCATATATTTT. Protein: CASSIVGAAGNTIYF. The chain combines TRBV19 with TRBJ1-3, with a possible D match to TRBD1 (6 bases). Germline V gene data show CDR1 as LNHDA and CDR2 as SQIVND (reference sequence). The CDR3 is 15 residues long. The V end lost 1 base, the J end lost 2 bases, and 9 bases lay between the germline ends.

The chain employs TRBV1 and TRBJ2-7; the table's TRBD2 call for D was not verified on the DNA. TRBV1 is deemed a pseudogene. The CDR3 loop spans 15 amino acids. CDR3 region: CTSSQDGPSRGEQYF. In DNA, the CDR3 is TGCACCAGCAGCCAAGATGGGCCTAGCCGTGGGGAGCAGTACTTC.

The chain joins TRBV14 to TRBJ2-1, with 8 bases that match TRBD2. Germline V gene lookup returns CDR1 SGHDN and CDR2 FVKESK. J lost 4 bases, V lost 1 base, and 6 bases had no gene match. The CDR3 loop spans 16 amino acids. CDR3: CASSQVIQRGYNEQFF. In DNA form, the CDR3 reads TGTGCCAGCAGCCAAGTTATCCAGCGGGGGTACAATGAGCAGTTCTTC. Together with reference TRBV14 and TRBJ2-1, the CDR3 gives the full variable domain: EAGVTQFPSHSVIEKGQTVTLRCDPISGHDNLYWYRRVMGKEIKFLLHFVKESKQDESGMPNNRFLAERTGGTYSTLKVQPAELEDSGVYFCASSQVIQRGYNEQFFGPGTRLTVL.

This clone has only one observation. In DNA form, the CDR3 reads TGTGCCAGCAGTTACGGAGGACTAGCGGCTAATGAGCAGTTCTTC. It encodes CASSYGGLAANEQFF. The chain is built from TRBV6-5 and TRBJ2-1, with 10 bases lining up with TRBD2. The CDR3 runs 15 residues. Trimming took 2 bases from V and 7 from J; bases not matched to a gene: 5. CDR1 is MNHEY and CDR2 is SVGAGI in the germline V gene.

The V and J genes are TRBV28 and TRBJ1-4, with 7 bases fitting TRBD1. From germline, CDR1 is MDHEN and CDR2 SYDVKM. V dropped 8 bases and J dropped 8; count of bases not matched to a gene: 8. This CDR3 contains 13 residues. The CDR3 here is CASGHRGGEKLFF. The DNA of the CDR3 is TGTGCCAGCGGCCACAGGGGTGGCGAAAAACTGTTTTTT.

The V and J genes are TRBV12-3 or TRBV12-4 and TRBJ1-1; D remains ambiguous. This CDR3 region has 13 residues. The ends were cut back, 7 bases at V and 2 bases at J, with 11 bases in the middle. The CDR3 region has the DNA TGTGCCAGCACCCCCCAGGTTAACACTGAAGCTTTCTTT. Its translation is CASTPQVNTEAFF.

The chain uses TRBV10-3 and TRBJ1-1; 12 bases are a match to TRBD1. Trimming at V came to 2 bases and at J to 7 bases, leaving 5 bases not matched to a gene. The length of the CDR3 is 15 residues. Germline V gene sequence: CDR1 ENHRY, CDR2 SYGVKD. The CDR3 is CAISEMGQGAVEAFF. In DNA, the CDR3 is TGTGCCATCAGTGAGATGGGACAGGGGGCCGTTGAAGCTTTCTTT.

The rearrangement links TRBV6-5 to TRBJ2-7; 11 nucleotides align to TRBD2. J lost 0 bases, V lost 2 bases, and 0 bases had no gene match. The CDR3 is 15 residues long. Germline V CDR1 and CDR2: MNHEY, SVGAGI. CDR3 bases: TGTGCCAGCAGTTACACTAGCGGGGGCTCCTACGAGCAGTACTTC. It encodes CASSYTSGGSYEQYF.

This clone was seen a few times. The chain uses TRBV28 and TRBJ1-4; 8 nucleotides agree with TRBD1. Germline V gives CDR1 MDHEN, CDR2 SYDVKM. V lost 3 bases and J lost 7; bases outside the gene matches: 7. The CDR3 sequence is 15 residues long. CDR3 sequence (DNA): TGTGCCAGCAGTTTCACAGGGGGAGAAAGTGAAAAACTGTTTTTT. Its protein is CASSFTGGESEKLFF.

The CDR3 region has the DNA TGTGCCAGCAGCTTGGGAGGAGATACGCAGTATTTT. Its protein is CASSLGGDTQYF. The chain is built from TRBV5-4 and TRBJ2-3, with D unresolved. Trimming removed 0 bases at V and 5 bases at J, with 4 bases between. This CDR3 is 12 amino acids long. From germline, CDR1 is SGHNT and CDR2 YYREEE (reference sequence).

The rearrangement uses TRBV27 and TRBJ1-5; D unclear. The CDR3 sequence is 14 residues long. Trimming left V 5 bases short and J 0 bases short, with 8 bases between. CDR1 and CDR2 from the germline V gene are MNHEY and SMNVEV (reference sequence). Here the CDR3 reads CASSERVSNQPQHF. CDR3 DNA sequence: TGTGCCAGCAGTGAGCGGGTTAGCAATCAGCCCCAGCATTTT.

The CDR3 region has the DNA TGCGCCAGCAGCTTGGAGGGGTATGGGGACACTGAAGCTTTCTTT. It is translated as CASSLEGYGDTEAFF. This sequence joins TRBV5-1 and TRBJ1-1; perhaps TRBD1 as D (5 bases). CDR1 is SGHRS, CDR2 YFSETQ, per germline. The CDR3 totals 15 residues. V dropped 0 bases and J dropped 3 bases, with 12 bases sitting between them.

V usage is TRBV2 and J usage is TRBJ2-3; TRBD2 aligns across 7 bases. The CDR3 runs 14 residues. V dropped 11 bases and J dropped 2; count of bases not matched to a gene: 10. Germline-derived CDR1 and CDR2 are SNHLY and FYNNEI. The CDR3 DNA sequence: TGTGCCGGGGGGGAGGGGACTAACACAGATACGCAGTATTTT. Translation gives CAGGEGTNTDTQYF.

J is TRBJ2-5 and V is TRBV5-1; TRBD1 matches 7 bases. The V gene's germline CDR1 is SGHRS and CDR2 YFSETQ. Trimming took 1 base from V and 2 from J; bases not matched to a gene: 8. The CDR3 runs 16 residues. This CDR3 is CASSLIGTVGQETQYF. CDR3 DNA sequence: TGCGCCAGCAGCTTGATCGGGACAGTGGGTCAAGAGACCCAGTACTTC.

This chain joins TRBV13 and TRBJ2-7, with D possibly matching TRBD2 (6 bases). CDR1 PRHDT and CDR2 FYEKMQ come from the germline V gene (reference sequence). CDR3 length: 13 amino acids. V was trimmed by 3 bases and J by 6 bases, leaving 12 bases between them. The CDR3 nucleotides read TGTGCCAGCAGCTTGGGGGGTCGGCTCGAGCAGTACTTC. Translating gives CASSLGGRLEQYF.

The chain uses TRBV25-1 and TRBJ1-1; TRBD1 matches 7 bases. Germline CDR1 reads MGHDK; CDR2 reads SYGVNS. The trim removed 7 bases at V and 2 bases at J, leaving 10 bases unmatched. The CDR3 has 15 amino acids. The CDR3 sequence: CASTTTGLLNTEAFF. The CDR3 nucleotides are TGTGCCAGCACTACGACAGGGTTACTTAACACTGAAGCTTTCTTT.

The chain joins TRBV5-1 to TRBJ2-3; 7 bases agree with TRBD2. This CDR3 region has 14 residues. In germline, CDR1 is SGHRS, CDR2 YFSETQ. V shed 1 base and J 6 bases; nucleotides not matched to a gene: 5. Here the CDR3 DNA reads TGCGCCAGCAGCTTGACTAGCGTTGGGGATACGCAGTATTTT. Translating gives CASSLTSVGDTQYF. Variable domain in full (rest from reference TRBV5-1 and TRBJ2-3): KAGVTQTPRYLIKTRGQQVTLSCSPISGHRSVSWYQQTPGQGLQFLFEYFSETQRNKGNFPGRFSGRQFSNSRSEMNVSTLELGDSALYLCASSLTSVGDTQYFGPGTRLTVL.

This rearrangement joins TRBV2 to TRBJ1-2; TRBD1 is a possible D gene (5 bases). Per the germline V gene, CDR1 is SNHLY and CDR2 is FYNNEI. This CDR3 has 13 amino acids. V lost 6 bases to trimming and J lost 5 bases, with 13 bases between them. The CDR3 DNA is TGTGCCAGCAGGGCGGCCGGGGGTTATGGCTACACCTTC. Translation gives CASRAAGGYGYTF.

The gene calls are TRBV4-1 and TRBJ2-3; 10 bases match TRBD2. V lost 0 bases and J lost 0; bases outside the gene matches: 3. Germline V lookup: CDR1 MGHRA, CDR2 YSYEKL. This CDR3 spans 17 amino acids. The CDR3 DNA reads TGCGCCAGCAGCCAAGAGAGGACTAGCGGTAGCACAGATACGCAGTATTTT. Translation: CASSQERTSGSTDTQYF.

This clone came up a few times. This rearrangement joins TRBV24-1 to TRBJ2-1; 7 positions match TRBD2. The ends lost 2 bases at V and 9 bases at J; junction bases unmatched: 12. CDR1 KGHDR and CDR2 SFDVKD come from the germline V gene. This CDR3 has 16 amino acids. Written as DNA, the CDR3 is TGTGCCACCAGTGATTGGCGGCAGGGTGAGCGGGGTGAGCAGTTCTTC. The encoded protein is CATSDWRQGERGEQFF.

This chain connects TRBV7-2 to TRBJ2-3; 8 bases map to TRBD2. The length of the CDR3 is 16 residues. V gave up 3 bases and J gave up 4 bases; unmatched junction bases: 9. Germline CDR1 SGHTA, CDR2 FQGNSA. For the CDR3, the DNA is TGTGCCAGCAGCTTGGGCGGAAGCGGGAGAGCAGATACGCAGTATTTT. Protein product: CASSLGGSGRADTQYF.